Ten or more counts support the clone carrying this T cell receptor beta chain. CDR3 length: 13 amino acids. The V end lost 1 base, the J end lost 5 bases, and 5 bases lay between the germline ends. TCRdb re-called the RT-PCR reads with MiXCR, one entry per CDR3 protein. The sample consists of around 180,000 distinct CDR3 sequences, around 8.8% of them appearing once. These data belong to a study of response to subunit inactivated influenza vaccine. V usage is TRBV12-3 or TRBV12-4 and J usage is TRBJ2-2; D gene ambiguous. The source material was non-naive T cells sorted from PBMCs, sampled on the day of vaccination. The TCR comes from a man aged 50 or older who received an inactivated influenza vaccine. The CDR3 region is CASSLGATGELFF. DNA for the CDR3: TGTGCCAGCAGTTTAGGGGCGACCGGGGAGCTGTTTTTT.